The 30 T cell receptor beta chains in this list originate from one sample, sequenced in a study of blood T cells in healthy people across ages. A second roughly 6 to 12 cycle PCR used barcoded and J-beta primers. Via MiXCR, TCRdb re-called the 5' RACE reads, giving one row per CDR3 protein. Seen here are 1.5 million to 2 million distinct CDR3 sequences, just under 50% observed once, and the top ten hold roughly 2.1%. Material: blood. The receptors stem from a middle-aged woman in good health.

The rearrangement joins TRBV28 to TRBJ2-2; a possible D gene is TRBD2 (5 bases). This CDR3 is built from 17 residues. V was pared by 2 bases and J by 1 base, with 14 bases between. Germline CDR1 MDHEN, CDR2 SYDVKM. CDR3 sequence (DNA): TGTGCCAGCAGTTTAGGGCCCGGGATCTGGAACACCGGGGAGCTGTTTTTT. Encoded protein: CASSLGPGIWNTGELFF.

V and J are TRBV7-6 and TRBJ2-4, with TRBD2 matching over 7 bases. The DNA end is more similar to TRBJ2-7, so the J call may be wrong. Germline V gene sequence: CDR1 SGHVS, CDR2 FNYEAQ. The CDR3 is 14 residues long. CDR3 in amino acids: CASSGSPAGYEQYF. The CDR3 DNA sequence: TGTGCCAGCAGCGGGTCTCCAGCGGGGTACGAGCAGTACTTC.

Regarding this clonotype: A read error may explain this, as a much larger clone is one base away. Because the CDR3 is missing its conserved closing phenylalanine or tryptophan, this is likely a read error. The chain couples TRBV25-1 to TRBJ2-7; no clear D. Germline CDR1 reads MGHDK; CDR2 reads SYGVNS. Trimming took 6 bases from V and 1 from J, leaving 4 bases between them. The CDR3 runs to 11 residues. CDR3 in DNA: TGTGCCAGCAGGAGGTCCTACGAGCAGTACTAC. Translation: CASRRSYEQYY.

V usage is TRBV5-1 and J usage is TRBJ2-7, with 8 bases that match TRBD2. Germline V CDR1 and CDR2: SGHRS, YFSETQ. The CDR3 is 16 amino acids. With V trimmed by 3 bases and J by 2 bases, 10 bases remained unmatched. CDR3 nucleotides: TGCGCCAGCAGCTCGGCCGGGGGGGGAGGGACCTACGAGCAGTACTTC. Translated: CASSSAGGGGTYEQYF. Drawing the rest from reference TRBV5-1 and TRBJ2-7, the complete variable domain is KAGVTQTPRYLIKTRGQQVTLSCSPISGHRSVSWYQQTPGQGLQFLFEYFSETQRNKGNFPGRFSGRQFSNSRSEMNVSTLELGDSALYLCASSSAGGGGTYEQYFGPGTRLTVT.

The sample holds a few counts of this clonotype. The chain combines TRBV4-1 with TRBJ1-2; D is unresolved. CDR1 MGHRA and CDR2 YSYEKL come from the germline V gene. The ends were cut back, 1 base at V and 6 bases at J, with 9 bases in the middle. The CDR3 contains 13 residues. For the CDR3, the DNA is TGCGCCAGCAGCCAAGTCTACATCCATGGCTACACCTTC. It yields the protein CASSQVYIHGYTF.

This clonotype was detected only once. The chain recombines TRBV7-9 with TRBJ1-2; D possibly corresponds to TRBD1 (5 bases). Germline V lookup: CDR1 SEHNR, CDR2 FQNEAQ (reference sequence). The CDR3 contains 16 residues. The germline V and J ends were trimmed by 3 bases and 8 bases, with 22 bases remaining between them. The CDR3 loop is CASSFTGTGITGGYTF. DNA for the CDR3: TGTGCCAGCAGCTTTACCGGGACTGGGATCACGGGGGGCTACACCTTC.

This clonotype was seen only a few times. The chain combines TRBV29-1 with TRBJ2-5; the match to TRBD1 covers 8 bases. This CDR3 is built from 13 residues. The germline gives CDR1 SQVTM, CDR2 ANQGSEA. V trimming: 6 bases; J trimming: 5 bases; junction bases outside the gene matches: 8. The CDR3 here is CSVETGVEETQYF. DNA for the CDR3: TGCAGCGTCGAGACAGGGGTCGAGGAGACCCAGTACTTC.

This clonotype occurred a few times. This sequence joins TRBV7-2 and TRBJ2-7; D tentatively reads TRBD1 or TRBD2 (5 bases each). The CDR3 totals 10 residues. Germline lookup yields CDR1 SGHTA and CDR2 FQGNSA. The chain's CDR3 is CGARGNEQYF. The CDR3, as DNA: TGTGGGGCCCGGGGCAACGAGCAGTACTTC.

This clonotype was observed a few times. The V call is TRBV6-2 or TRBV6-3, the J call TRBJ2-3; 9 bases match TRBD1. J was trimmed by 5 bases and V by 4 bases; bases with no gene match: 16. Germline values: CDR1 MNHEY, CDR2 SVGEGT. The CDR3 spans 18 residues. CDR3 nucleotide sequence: TGTGCCAGCAGTTCCATCCTGCGGCGGACAGGGGTAGGAGATACGCAGTATTTT. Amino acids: CASSSILRRTGVGDTQYF.

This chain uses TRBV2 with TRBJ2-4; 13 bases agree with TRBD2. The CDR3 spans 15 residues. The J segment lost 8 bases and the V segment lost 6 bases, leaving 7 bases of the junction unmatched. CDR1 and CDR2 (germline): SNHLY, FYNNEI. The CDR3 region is CASRETSGGMHIQYF. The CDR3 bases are TGTGCCAGCAGGGAGACTAGCGGGGGGATGCACATTCAGTACTTC.

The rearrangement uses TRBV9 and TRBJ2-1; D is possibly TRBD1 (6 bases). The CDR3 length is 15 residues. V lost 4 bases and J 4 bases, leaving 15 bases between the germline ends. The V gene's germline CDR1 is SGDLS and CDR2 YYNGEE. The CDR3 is CASSPAGVQYNEQFF. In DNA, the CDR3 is TGTGCCAGCAGCCCAGCAGGGGTCCAGTACAATGAGCAGTTCTTC.

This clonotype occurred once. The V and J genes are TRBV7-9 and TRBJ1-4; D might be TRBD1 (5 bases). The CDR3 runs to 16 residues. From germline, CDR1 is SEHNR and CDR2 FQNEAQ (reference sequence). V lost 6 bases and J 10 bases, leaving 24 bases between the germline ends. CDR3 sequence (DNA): TGTGCCAGCAGGACTACCATCGACAGCGGATTTGGAAAACTGTTTTTT. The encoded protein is CASRTTIDSGFGKLFF.

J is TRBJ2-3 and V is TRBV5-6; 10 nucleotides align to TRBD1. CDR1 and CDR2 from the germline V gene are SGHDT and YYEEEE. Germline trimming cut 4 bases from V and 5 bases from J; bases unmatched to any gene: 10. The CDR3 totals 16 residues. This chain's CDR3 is CASSPFGTGDRDTQYF. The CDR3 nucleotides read TGTGCCAGCAGCCCGTTTGGGACAGGGGATCGAGATACGCAGTATTTT.

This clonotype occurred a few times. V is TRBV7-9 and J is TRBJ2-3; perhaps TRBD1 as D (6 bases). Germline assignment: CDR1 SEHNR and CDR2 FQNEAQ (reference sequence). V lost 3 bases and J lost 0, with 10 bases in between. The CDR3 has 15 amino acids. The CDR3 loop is CASSLSGHSTDTQYF. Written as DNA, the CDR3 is TGTGCCAGCAGCTTGTCGGGACACAGCACAGATACGCAGTATTTT.

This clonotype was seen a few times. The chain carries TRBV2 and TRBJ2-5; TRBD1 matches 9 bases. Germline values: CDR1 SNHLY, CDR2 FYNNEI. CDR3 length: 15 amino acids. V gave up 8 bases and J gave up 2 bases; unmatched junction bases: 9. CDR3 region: CASGQLDRGQETQYF. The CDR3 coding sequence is TGTGCCAGCGGCCAATTAGACAGGGGGCAAGAGACCCAGTACTTC.

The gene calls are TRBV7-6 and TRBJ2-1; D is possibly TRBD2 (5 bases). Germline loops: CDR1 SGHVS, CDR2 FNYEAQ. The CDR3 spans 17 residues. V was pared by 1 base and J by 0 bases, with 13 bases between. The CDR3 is CASSLERTPVSYNEQFF. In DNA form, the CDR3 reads TGTGCCAGCAGCTTAGAGCGGACTCCCGTCTCCTACAATGAGCAGTTCTTC.

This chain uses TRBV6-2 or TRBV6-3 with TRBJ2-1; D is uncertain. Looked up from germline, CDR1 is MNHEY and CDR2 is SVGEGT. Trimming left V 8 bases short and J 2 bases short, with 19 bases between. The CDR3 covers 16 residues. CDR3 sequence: CASPPRRSETYNEQFF. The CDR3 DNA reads TGTGCCAGCCCGCCCAGGAGATCTGAAACCTACAATGAGCAGTTCTTC.

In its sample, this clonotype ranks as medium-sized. The CDR3 region has the DNA TGTGCCAGCAGCCCGGGACAGGGGACTGGGGCCAACGTCCTGACTTTC. Residues: CASSPGQGTGANVLTF. This chain links TRBV4-2 with TRBJ2-6; 10 bases match TRBD1. Germline assignment: CDR1 LGHNA and CDR2 YNFKEQ. This CDR3 has 16 amino acids. The J segment lost 2 bases and the V segment lost 4 bases, leaving 2 bases of the junction unmatched.

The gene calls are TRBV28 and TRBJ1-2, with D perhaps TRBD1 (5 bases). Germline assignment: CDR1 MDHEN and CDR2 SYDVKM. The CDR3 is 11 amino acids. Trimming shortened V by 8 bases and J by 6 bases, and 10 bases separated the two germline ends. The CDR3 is CASVTQDGYTF. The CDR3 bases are TGTGCCAGCGTCACACAGGATGGCTACACCTTC.

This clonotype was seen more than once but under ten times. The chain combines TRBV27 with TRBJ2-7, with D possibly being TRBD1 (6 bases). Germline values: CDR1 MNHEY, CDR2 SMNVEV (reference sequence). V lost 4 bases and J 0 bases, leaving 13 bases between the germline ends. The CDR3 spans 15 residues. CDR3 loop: CASSSQGTPSYEQYF. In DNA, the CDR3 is TGTGCCAGCAGTTCGCAGGGGACCCCCTCCTACGAGCAGTACTTC.

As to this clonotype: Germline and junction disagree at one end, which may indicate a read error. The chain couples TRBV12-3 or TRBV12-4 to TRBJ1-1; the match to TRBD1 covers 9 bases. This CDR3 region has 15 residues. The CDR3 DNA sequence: TGTGCCTGCAGTCCGGGGGGACAGGGAAGCACTGAAGCTTTCTTT. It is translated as CACSPGGQGSTEAFF.

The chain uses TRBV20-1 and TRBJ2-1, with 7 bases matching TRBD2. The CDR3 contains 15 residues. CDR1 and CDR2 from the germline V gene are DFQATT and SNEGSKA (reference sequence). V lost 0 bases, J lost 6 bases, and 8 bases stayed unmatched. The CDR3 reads CSARDRASGLNEQFF. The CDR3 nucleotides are TGCAGTGCTAGAGATCGGGCTAGCGGACTCAATGAGCAGTTCTTC.

The CDR3 here is CAISDGGSRAQETQYF. The CDR3 bases are TGTGCCATCAGTGATGGGGGCAGCAGAGCCCAAGAGACCCAGTACTTC. The chain combines TRBV10-3 with TRBJ2-5; the D gene is possibly TRBD1 (6 bases). The V and J ends lost 3 bases and 1 base respectively, with 15 bases between them. The CDR3 totals 16 residues. Per germline, CDR1 ENHRY and CDR2 SYGVKD.

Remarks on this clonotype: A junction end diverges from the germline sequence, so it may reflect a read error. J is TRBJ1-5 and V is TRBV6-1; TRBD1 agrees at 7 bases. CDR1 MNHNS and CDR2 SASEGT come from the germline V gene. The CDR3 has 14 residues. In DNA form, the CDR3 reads TGTGCCAGCAGTGAAGAAGGGGGCTGGCGGCCCCGGCATTTT. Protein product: CASSEEGGWRPRHF.

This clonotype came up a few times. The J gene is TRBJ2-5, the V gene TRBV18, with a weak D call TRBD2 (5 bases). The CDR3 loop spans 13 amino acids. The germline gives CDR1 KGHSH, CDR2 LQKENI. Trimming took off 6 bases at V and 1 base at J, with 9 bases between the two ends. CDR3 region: CASSQLGQETQYF. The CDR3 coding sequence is TGTGCCAGCTCTCAACTAGGCCAAGAGACCCAGTACTTC.

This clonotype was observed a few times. This CDR3 is CASRGRDYEQYF. CDR3 nucleotides: TGTGCCAGCCGGGGCAGGGACTACGAGCAGTACTTC. The V and J genes are TRBV28 and TRBJ2-7; D is possibly TRBD1 or TRBD2 (5 bases each). The CDR3 is made up of 12 amino acids. The germline V and J ends were trimmed by 8 bases and 3 bases, with 11 bases remaining between them. Germline V gene lookup returns CDR1 MDHEN and CDR2 SYDVKM.

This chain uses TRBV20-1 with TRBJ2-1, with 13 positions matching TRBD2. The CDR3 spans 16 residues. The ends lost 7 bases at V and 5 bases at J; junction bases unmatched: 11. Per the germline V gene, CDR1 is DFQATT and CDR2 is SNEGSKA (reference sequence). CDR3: CSVPTSGGNQDNEQFF. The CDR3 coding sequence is TGCAGTGTACCGACTAGCGGGGGGAATCAGGACAATGAGCAGTTCTTC.

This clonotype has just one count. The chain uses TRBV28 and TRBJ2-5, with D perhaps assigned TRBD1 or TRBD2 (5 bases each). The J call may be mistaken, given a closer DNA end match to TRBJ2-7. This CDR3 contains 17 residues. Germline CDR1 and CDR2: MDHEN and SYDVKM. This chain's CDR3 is CASTRGQGSPGYYEQYF. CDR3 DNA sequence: TGTGCCAGCACCAGAGGGCAGGGATCCCCAGGATACTACGAGCAGTACTTC.

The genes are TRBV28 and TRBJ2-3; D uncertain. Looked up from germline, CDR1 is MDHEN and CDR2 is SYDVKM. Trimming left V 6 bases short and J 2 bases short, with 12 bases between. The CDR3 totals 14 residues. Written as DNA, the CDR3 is TGTGCCAGCAGCCGTCTCCACGTCACAGATACGCAGTATTTT. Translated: CASSRLHVTDTQYF.

The CDR3 nucleotides are TGCGCCAGCAGCCACTCGCGGACGGATAATGAAGCTTTCTTT. Amino acid sequence: CASSHSRTDNEAFF. V gene TRBV4-3 combines with J gene TRBJ1-1, with D uncertain. V gave up 3 bases and J gave up 7 bases, with 15 bases separating them. The CDR3 is 14 amino acids. CDR1 and CDR2 from the germline V gene are LGHNA and YSLEER.